This passage covers 24 T cell receptor beta chains from one sample sequenced in a study of blood T cell repertoires in COVID-19. The repertoire was sequenced with immunoSEQ multiplex PCR; TCRdb's copy has only in-frame clones and lacks some. This table has around 130,000 clones, less than 90% appearing once. Material: PBMCs or T cells enriched from blood (not recorded which). These receptors came from a man younger than 40 who had recovered from COVID-19.

V gene TRBV3-1 (or the pseudogene TRBV3-2) combines with J gene TRBJ1-1, with TRBD1 identical over 7 bases. The CDR3 is 16 amino acids. In germline, CDR1 is LGHDT, CDR2 YNNKEL (reference sequence). J was trimmed by 4 bases and V by 1 base; bases with no gene match: 9. The CDR3 DNA is TGTGCCAGCAGCCAAGGGGACAGAGGGGCTTTCACTGAAGCTTTCTTT. It encodes CASSQGDRGAFTEAFF.

The chain is built from TRBV9 and TRBJ2-5, with D possibly being TRBD1 (5 bases). Germline loops: CDR1 SGDLS, CDR2 YYNGEE. V shed 3 bases and J shed 5 bases, with 14 bases lying between them. This CDR3 is 14 amino acids long. This CDR3 is CASSGGVGGETQYF. The DNA for the CDR3 is TGTGCCAGCAGCGGGGGCGTTGGTGGGGAGACCCAGTACTTC.

V usage is TRBV3-1 (or the pseudogene TRBV3-2) and J usage is TRBJ2-2; unclear D gene. From germline, CDR1 is LGHDT and CDR2 YNNKEL (reference sequence). The length of the CDR3 is 15 residues. Trimming took 4 bases from V and 1 from J, leaving 10 bases between them. The CDR3 DNA is TGTGCCAGCAGCCTCAGTAGCCTGAACACCGGGGAGCTGTTTTTT. Its protein is CASSLSSLNTGELFF.

This chain links TRBV9 with TRBJ2-1; D remains unclear. V dropped 4 bases and J dropped 0 bases, with 11 bases sitting between them. Germline CDR1 SGDLS, CDR2 YYNGEE. This CDR3 comprises 15 residues. This CDR3 reads CASSPFSSSYNEQFF. The DNA for the CDR3 is TGTGCCAGCAGCCCTTTCTCCAGCTCCTACAATGAGCAGTTCTTC.

The chain recombines TRBV10-3 with TRBJ2-5, with 9 bases identical to TRBD2. CDR3 length equals 17 residues. Germline loops: CDR1 ENHRY, CDR2 SYGVKD. The V segment lost 0 bases and the J segment 5 bases; nucleotides outside the gene matches: 10. The DNA for the CDR3 is TGTGCCATCAGTGAGTCGGAGGGACTAGCCACTAGTGAGACCCAGTACTTC. This codes for CAISESEGLATSETQYF.

The count of this clone is one. This rearrangement joins TRBV28 to TRBJ2-6, with 7 bases identical to TRBD2. V trimming: 2 bases; J trimming: 3 bases; junction bases outside the gene matches: 7. Germline CDR1 reads MDHEN; CDR2 reads SYDVKM. The CDR3 has 17 amino acids. CDR3: CASSLGRGPGGANVLTF. The CDR3 DNA reads TGTGCCAGCAGTTTAGGGAGGGGACCAGGTGGGGCCAACGTCCTGACTTTC.

The chain combines TRBV3-1 (or the pseudogene TRBV3-2) with TRBJ2-5; TRBD2 aligns across 8 bases. The germline V gene has CDR1 LGHDT and CDR2 YNNKEL (reference sequence). This CDR3 spans 16 amino acids. V was clipped by 2 bases and J by 4 bases; unmatched bases: 9. CDR3 DNA sequence: TGTGCCAGCAGCCAATTACCTAATCTAGCGGGAGAGACCCAGTACTTC. It yields the protein CASSQLPNLAGETQYF.

The J gene is TRBJ2-3, the V gene TRBV19; no clear D gene. CDR1 is LNHDA, CDR2 SQIVND, per germline (reference sequence). The CDR3 has 14 amino acids. The V and J ends lost 7 bases and 0 bases respectively, with 11 bases between them. This chain's CDR3 is CASKLESSTDTQYF. The CDR3 bases are TGTGCCAGTAAGCTAGAAAGCAGCACAGATACGCAGTATTTT.

The CDR3 sequence is CASSPDWEGRETQYF. The CDR3, as DNA: TGTGCCAGCAGCCCCGATTGGGAGGGCAGAGAGACCCAGTACTTC. The chain is built from TRBV28 and TRBJ2-5, with 7 bases aligning to TRBD2. The CDR3 is 15 residues long. CDR1 and CDR2 from the germline V gene are MDHEN and SYDVKM. Losses at the gene ends were 6 bases for V and 4 bases for J; bases not matched to a gene: 11.

The CDR3 bases are TGTGCCAGCGCCGCCCCAGGGGTAGGGAATCAGCCCCAGCATTTT. This encodes CASAAPGVGNQPQHF. The V call is TRBV28, the J call TRBJ1-5, with a weak D call TRBD1 (6 bases). CDR1 is MDHEN and CDR2 is SYDVKM in the germline V gene. There are 15 residues in the CDR3. V lost 8 bases to trimming and J lost 4 bases, with 18 bases between them. The full variable domain, completed using reference TRBV28 and TRBJ1-5, is DVKVTQSSRYLVKRTGEKVFLECVQDMDHENMFWYRQDPGLGLRLIYFSYDVKMKEKGDIPEGYSVSREKKERFSLILESASTNQTSMYLCASAAPGVGNQPQHFGDGTRLSIL.

This chain joins TRBV12-3 or TRBV12-4 and TRBJ1-2, with TRBD1 as a possible D gene (5 bases). V lost 5 bases and J lost 4, with 11 bases in between. The CDR3 is made up of 13 amino acids. The CDR3 here is CASSPTGLYGYTF. The DNA for the CDR3 is TGTGCCAGCAGTCCTACAGGTCTCTATGGCTACACCTTC.

The gene calls are TRBV4-2 and TRBJ2-3; 9 bases are shared with TRBD1. The CDR3 consists of 16 residues. The ends lost 4 bases at V and 0 bases at J; junction bases unmatched: 5. Germline values: CDR1 LGHNA, CDR2 YNFKEQ. The DNA for the CDR3 is TGTGCCAGCAGCCCCGGACAGGGGCTTAGCACAGATACGCAGTATTTT. Translated: CASSPGQGLSTDTQYF.

The V gene is TRBV6-6, the J gene TRBJ1-2, with TRBD1 matching 8 bases. Germline loops: CDR1 MNHNY, CDR2 SVGAGI (reference sequence). V dropped 7 bases and J dropped 7; count of bases not matched to a gene: 17. The CDR3 spans 16 residues. CDR3 protein: CASTPTGTGGGGGYTF. Written as DNA, the CDR3 is TGTGCCAGCACCCCCACCGGGACAGGCGGCGGTGGTGGCTACACCTTC.

The rearrangement links TRBV14 to TRBJ2-7; tentatively, D is TRBD1 (6 bases). The CDR3 length is 13 residues. V was pared by 0 bases and J by 6 bases, with 9 bases between. Germline V gives CDR1 SGHDN, CDR2 FVKESK. This CDR3 is CASSQDRGSEQYF. As DNA, the CDR3 is TGTGCCAGCAGCCAAGACAGGGGTTCCGAGCAGTACTTC. The full variable domain, its missing parts supplied by reference TRBV14 and TRBJ2-7, is EAGVTQFPSHSVIEKGQTVTLRCDPISGHDNLYWYRRVMGKEIKFLLHFVKESKQDESGMPNNRFLAERTGGTYSTLKVQPAELEDSGVYFCASSQDRGSEQYFGPGTRLTVT.

The J gene is TRBJ1-4, the V gene TRBV18; 12 bases fit TRBD1. Losses at the gene ends were 6 bases for V and 5 bases for J; bases not matched to a gene: 7. The CDR3 has 16 residues. Germline V lookup: CDR1 KGHSH, CDR2 LQKENI. This CDR3 reads CASSSPGTGGNEKLFF. The DNA of the CDR3 is TGTGCCAGCTCTTCCCCGGGGACAGGGGGCAATGAAAAACTGTTTTTT.

The chain couples TRBV13 to TRBJ1-2; tentatively, D is TRBD1 (5 bases). CDR3 size: 14 residues. V was shortened by 0 bases and J by 1 base, with 6 bases between the two germline ends. CDR1 PRHDT and CDR2 FYEKMQ come from the germline V gene (reference sequence). The CDR3 region is CASSLGRVNYGYTF. The CDR3 bases are TGTGCCAGCAGCTTAGGCAGGGTTAACTATGGCTACACCTTC. Looking up the rest from reference TRBV13 and TRBJ1-2 gives the full variable domain: AAGVIQSPRHLIKEKRETATLKCYPIPRHDTVYWYQQGPGQDPQFLISFYEKMQSDKGSIPDRFSAQQFSDYHSELNMSSLELGDSALYFCASSLGRVNYGYTFGSGTRLTVV.

The sample holds one count of this clone. The gene calls are TRBV11-2 and TRBJ2-2, with D uncertain. Trimming cost V 5 bases and J 8 bases, with 9 bases left between them. There are 12 residues in the CDR3. Germline values: CDR1 SGHAT, CDR2 FQNNGV. The CDR3 region is CASSPVLGELFF. The CDR3 nucleotides are TGTGCCAGCAGCCCCGTTTTGGGGGAGCTGTTTTTT.

The chain employs TRBV5-6 and TRBJ2-5; 13 nucleotides agree with TRBD2. The germline CDR1 and CDR2 sequences are SGHDT and YYEEEE. The CDR3 loop spans 16 amino acids. With V trimmed by 3 bases and J by 3 bases, 5 bases remained unmatched. The CDR3 DNA is TGTGCCAGCAGCTCGGGACTAGCGGGGTGGGAAGAGACCCAGTACTTC. Translated, it gives CASSSGLAGWEETQYF.

The chain couples TRBV19 to TRBJ2-1, with 13 positions matching TRBD2. V trimming: 7 bases; J trimming: 1 base; junction bases outside the gene matches: 7. Germline values: CDR1 LNHDA, CDR2 SQIVND (reference sequence). The CDR3 runs 17 residues. CDR3 sequence: CASTPRTSGRSYNEQFF. In DNA, the CDR3 is TGTGCCAGTACCCCGAGGACTAGCGGGAGATCCTACAATGAGCAGTTCTTC.

The gene calls are TRBV7-9 and TRBJ1-4, with D tentatively TRBD1 (5 bases). The CDR3 is 15 amino acids. V was clipped by 1 base and J by 8 bases, with 14 bases between them. Per germline, CDR1 SEHNR and CDR2 FQNEAQ (reference sequence). The CDR3 region is CASSLDPGGMEKLFF. In nucleotides, the CDR3 is TGTGCCAGCAGCTTAGATCCCGGGGGAATGGAAAAACTGTTTTTT.

The V call is TRBV9, the J call TRBJ2-5, with TRBD2 identical over 8 bases. The CDR3 covers 16 residues. Germline assignment: CDR1 SGDLS and CDR2 YYNGEE. V trimming: 3 bases; J trimming: 1 base; junction bases outside the gene matches: 8. In nucleotides, the CDR3 is TGTGCCAGCAGCGGAGGGAAGGGACTAGGCCAAGAGACCCAGTACTTC. Its protein product is CASSGGKGLGQETQYF.

In its sample, this clone was seen once. This chain uses TRBV5-1 with TRBJ1-6; 10 nucleotides align to TRBD1. CDR1 is SGHRS and CDR2 is YFSETQ in the germline V gene. V gave up 2 bases and J gave up 2 bases; unmatched junction bases: 10. This CDR3 contains 19 residues. The CDR3 reads CASSLEDRGTRAYNSPLHF. The CDR3 DNA reads TGCGCCAGCAGCTTAGAGGACAGGGGGACGAGGGCCTATAATTCACCCCTCCACTTT.

V usage is TRBV30 and J usage is TRBJ2-7, with TRBD1 identical over 8 bases. The CDR3 extends over 17 amino acids. Germline loops: CDR1 GTSNPN, CDR2 SVGIG (reference sequence). Trimming took 2 bases from V and 7 from J; bases not matched to a gene: 19. CDR3 coding DNA: TGTGCCTGGAGTTCGCCTGGAACAGGGGGATCCATGGGAGAGCAGTACTTC. Translating it yields CAWSSPGTGGSMGEQYF.

CDR3 bases: TGTGCCAGTAGTATAGTGGGCGCGGCGGGAGGTGGCTACACCTTC. It specifies CASSIVGAAGGGYTF. The chain combines TRBV19 with TRBJ1-2, with D unclear. CDR3 size: 15 residues. CDR1 LNHDA and CDR2 SQIVND come from the germline V gene (reference sequence). The V end was cut by 1 base, the J end by 7 bases, with 16 bases between.